These 21 T cell receptor beta chains were all obtained from the same sample, sequenced in a study of shared clonotypes between healthy human individuals. Repertoires were generated with immunoSEQ multiplex PCR, while TCRdb's copy carries only in-frame clones and drops some. This table holds approximately 1,000,000 clones, around three quarters found once. The material sequenced was memory CD4+ T cells from PBMCs. Subset of the sample: CD45RA-negative fraction. The receptor source for this set is a man aged 18 to 35 in good health. Some clones in this sample may be carry-over from other donors' samples.

The chain joins TRBV2 to TRBJ2-3; no definite D call. V gave up 6 bases and J gave up 1 base, with 11 bases separating them. The CDR3 is 14 amino acids. From germline, CDR1 is SNHLY and CDR2 FYNNEI. CDR3 coding DNA: TGTGCCAGCAGGTTGAGTGTACGCACAGATACGCAGTATTTT. Protein sequence: CASRLSVRTDTQYF.

This clone was detected a few times. The rearrangement joins TRBV28 to TRBJ2-7; 12 nucleotides agree with TRBD2. This CDR3 spans 15 amino acids. Germline loops: CDR1 MDHEN, CDR2 SYDVKM. Germline trimming cut 3 bases from V and 4 bases from J; bases unmatched to any gene: 4. CDR3 sequence reads: CASSLTSGSFYEQYF. DNA for the CDR3: TGTGCCAGCAGTTTGACTAGCGGGAGTTTTTACGAGCAGTACTTC. Full variable domain (outside the CDR3, taken from reference TRBV28 and TRBJ2-7): DVKVTQSSRYLVKRTGEKVFLECVQDMDHENMFWYRQDPGLGLRLIYFSYDVKMKEKGDIPEGYSVSREKKERFSLILESASTNQTSMYLCASSLTSGSFYEQYFGPGTRLTVT.

The chain recombines TRBV7-2 with TRBJ2-1, with D unresolved. Germline CDR1 is SGHTA and CDR2 is FQGNSA. V dropped 2 bases and J dropped 5 bases, with 10 bases sitting between them. The CDR3 sequence is 14 residues long. CDR3: CASSLLPFDNEQFF. The CDR3 coding sequence is TGTGCCAGCAGCTTACTACCCTTCGACAATGAGCAGTTCTTC.

This clone was seen more than once but under ten times. The chain is built from TRBV4-1 and TRBJ1-5, with D unclear. The CDR3 sequence is 14 residues long. Germline V gene lookup returns CDR1 MGHRA and CDR2 YSYEKL. The V end lost 1 base, the J end lost 4 bases, and 8 bases lay between the germline ends. The CDR3 here is CASSQVHSNQPQHF. DNA of the CDR3: TGCGCCAGCAGCCAAGTCCACAGTAATCAGCCCCAGCATTTT.

This chain uses TRBV19 with TRBJ1-5; the D gene is possibly TRBD1 (5 bases). Per the germline V gene, CDR1 is LNHDA and CDR2 is SQIVND (reference sequence). Between the trimmed V and J ends, which lost 8 bases and 0 bases, there was a span of 8 bases. The CDR3 sequence is 13 residues long. The CDR3 here is CASGTYSNQPQHF. CDR3 nucleotides: TGTGCCAGTGGGACGTATAGCAATCAGCCCCAGCATTTT.

The count of this clone is one. The chain is built from TRBV2 and TRBJ2-5; TRBD2 agrees at 10 bases. CDR1 is SNHLY and CDR2 is FYNNEI in the germline V gene. The trim removed 7 bases at V and 5 bases at J, leaving 4 bases unmatched. The CDR3 has 13 residues. CDR3 loop: CASKREGRETQYF. The CDR3 region has the DNA TGTGCCAGCAAGCGGGAGGGCCGGGAGACCCAGTACTTC.

This chain links TRBV6-5 with TRBJ2-7; D ambiguous. Trimming removed 2 bases at V and 8 bases at J, with 13 bases between. Germline V lookup: CDR1 MNHEY, CDR2 SVGAGI. The CDR3 is made up of 13 amino acids. The chain's CDR3 is CASSYGQRGKQYF. Written as DNA, the CDR3 is TGTGCCAGCAGTTACGGCCAGCGAGGAAAGCAGTACTTC.

The V gene is TRBV29-1, the J gene TRBJ1-2, with 7 positions matching TRBD1. Germline V gene lookup returns CDR1 SQVTM and CDR2 ANQGSEA. The CDR3 contains 14 residues. V lost 7 bases, J lost 5 bases, and 13 bases stayed unmatched. The CDR3 loop reads CSAPRDSNHYGYTF. For the CDR3, the DNA is TGCAGCGCCCCTCGGGACAGCAACCATTATGGCTACACCTTC.

This chain connects TRBV28 to TRBJ2-7; 9 bases agree with TRBD1. Germline CDR1 and CDR2: MDHEN and SYDVKM. There are 15 residues in the CDR3. With V trimmed by 5 bases and J by 7 bases, 12 bases remained unmatched. This CDR3 is CASSPGTGIGGEQYF. The CDR3 DNA follows: TGTGCCAGCAGTCCCGGGACAGGGATCGGGGGGGAGCAGTACTTC.

This clone was recorded a few times. At the DNA level, this CDR3 is encoded by other sequences in the same sample as well. V gene TRBV18 combines with J gene TRBJ2-3, with TRBD2 identical over 11 bases. The CDR3 loop spans 17 amino acids. Losses at the gene ends were 1 base for V and 2 bases for J; bases not matched to a gene: 5. CDR1 is KGHSH, CDR2 LQKENI, per germline. The CDR3 nucleotides are TGTGCCAGCTCACCACTCGGGACTAGCGGATCCACAGATACGCAGTATTTT. As protein: CASSPLGTSGSTDTQYF.

The CDR3 DNA reads TGTGCCAGCAGCCACCTAGCGGGAGTTGGCAATGAGCAGTTCTTC. Translated: CASSHLAGVGNEQFF. The V gene is TRBV7-8, the J gene TRBJ2-1, with 10 bases identical to TRBD2. The CDR3 covers 15 residues. Germline V gene lookup returns CDR1 SGHVS and CDR2 FQNEAQ. J was trimmed by 6 bases and V by 5 bases; bases with no gene match: 7.

V and J are TRBV5-4 and TRBJ2-1; D may be TRBD2 (6 bases). This CDR3 has 15 residues. Germline values: CDR1 SGHNT, CDR2 YYREEE (reference sequence). V lost 1 base and J lost 2, with 10 bases in between. CDR3 region: CASSLRREPYNEQFF. The CDR3 DNA reads TGTGCCAGCAGCTTGAGGAGGGAGCCCTACAATGAGCAGTTCTTC.

The chain joins TRBV14 to TRBJ2-7, with unresolved D. The CDR3 has 11 amino acids. Germline V gene lookup returns CDR1 SGHDN and CDR2 FVKESK. Between the trimmed V and J ends, which lost 5 bases and 4 bases, there was a span of 6 bases. The CDR3 coding sequence is TGTGCCAGCAGCATGGCTTACGAGCAGTACTTC. Protein sequence: CASSMAYEQYF. Drawing the rest from reference TRBV14 and TRBJ2-7, the complete variable domain is EAGVTQFPSHSVIEKGQTVTLRCDPISGHDNLYWYRRVMGKEIKFLLHFVKESKQDESGMPNNRFLAERTGGTYSTLKVQPAELEDSGVYFCASSMAYEQYFGPGTRLTVT.

The chain is built from TRBV11-1 and TRBJ2-1; D not certain. The V and J ends lost 6 bases and 6 bases respectively, with 9 bases between them. The CDR3 sequence is 12 residues long. In germline, CDR1 is SGHAT, CDR2 FQDESV (reference sequence). CDR3 residues: CASSLPSNEQFF. CDR3 bases: TGTGCCAGCAGTTTACCTAGCAATGAGCAGTTCTTC. Based on the CDR3 plus reference TRBV11-1 and TRBJ2-1, the full variable domain is EAEVAQSPRYKITEKSQAVAFWCDPISGHATLYWYRQILGQGPELLVQFQDESVVDDSQLPKDRFSAERLKGVDSTLKIQPAELGDSAMYLCASSLPSNEQFFGPGTRLTVL.

The V call is TRBV29-1, the J call TRBJ2-2; no clear D. Looked up from germline, CDR1 is SQVTM and CDR2 is ANQGSEA. V was cut by 5 bases and J by 4 bases, with 17 bases left in between. This CDR3 has 15 amino acids. CDR3 in amino acids: CSVLSHFIVTGELFF. DNA for the CDR3: TGCAGCGTTCTCTCCCACTTCATCGTCACCGGGGAGCTGTTTTTT.

The V call is TRBV28, the J call TRBJ1-2, with D unresolved. The CDR3 covers 13 residues. Germline V gives CDR1 MDHEN, CDR2 SYDVKM. V was clipped by 2 bases and J by 8 bases, with 12 bases between them. The CDR3 protein is CASSLRLEVGYTF. The CDR3 coding sequence is TGTGCCAGCAGTTTACGGCTGGAAGTGGGCTACACCTTC.

The chain combines TRBV28 with TRBJ2-7; D remains ambiguous. Germline V gene sequence: CDR1 MDHEN, CDR2 SYDVKM. V dropped 3 bases and J dropped 5 bases, with 14 bases sitting between them. The CDR3 spans 14 residues. CDR3 loop: CASSLASVRNEQYF. In nucleotides, the CDR3 is TGTGCCAGCAGTTTGGCGTCAGTACGTAACGAGCAGTACTTC.

Only a few counts were recorded for this clone. The chain links TRBV28 to TRBJ2-3; tentatively, D is TRBD1 or TRBD2 (5 bases each). The CDR3 is made up of 14 amino acids. V lost 8 bases, J lost 2 bases, and 14 bases lay in between. The germline V gene has CDR1 MDHEN and CDR2 SYDVKM. In DNA form, the CDR3 reads TGTGCCAGCTCCGGGGCAGGGAACACAGATACGCAGTATTTT. Translating gives CASSGAGNTDTQYF. The variable domain in full, completed from reference TRBV28 and TRBJ2-3, reads DVKVTQSSRYLVKRTGEKVFLECVQDMDHENMFWYRQDPGLGLRLIYFSYDVKMKEKGDIPEGYSVSREKKERFSLILESASTNQTSMYLCASSGAGNTDTQYFGPGTRLTVL.

The rearrangement uses TRBV7-9 and TRBJ2-7, with D tentatively TRBD1 (5 bases). In germline, CDR1 is SEHNR, CDR2 FQNEAQ (reference sequence). The V and J ends lost 5 bases and 3 bases respectively, with 14 bases between them. The CDR3 sequence is 14 residues long. The CDR3 region has the DNA TGTGCCAGCAGCCCTACCAGGGCCAACTACGAGCAGTACTTC. Amino acid sequence: CASSPTRANYEQYF.

V and J are TRBV6-6 and TRBJ1-2; TRBD1 is a possible D gene (5 bases). The V and J ends lost 5 bases and 3 bases respectively, with 16 bases between them. This CDR3 is built from 15 residues. Germline V gene data show CDR1 as MNHNY and CDR2 as SVGAGI (reference sequence). CDR3 protein: CASSPGSGPDYGYTF. The CDR3, as DNA: TGTGCCAGCAGTCCTGGCTCGGGACCCGACTATGGCTACACCTTC.

The table lists this clone with a few counts. The CDR3 reads CASSQPPGQGINIQYF. CDR3 DNA sequence: TGCGCCAGCAGCCAACCACCGGGACAGGGTATTAACATTCAGTACTTC. The chain has TRBV5-1 and TRBJ2-4; 9 bases align to TRBD1. This CDR3 is built from 16 residues. CDR1 and CDR2 from the germline V gene are SGHRS and YFSETQ. Trimming at V came to 4 bases and at J to 7 bases, leaving 12 bases not matched to a gene.